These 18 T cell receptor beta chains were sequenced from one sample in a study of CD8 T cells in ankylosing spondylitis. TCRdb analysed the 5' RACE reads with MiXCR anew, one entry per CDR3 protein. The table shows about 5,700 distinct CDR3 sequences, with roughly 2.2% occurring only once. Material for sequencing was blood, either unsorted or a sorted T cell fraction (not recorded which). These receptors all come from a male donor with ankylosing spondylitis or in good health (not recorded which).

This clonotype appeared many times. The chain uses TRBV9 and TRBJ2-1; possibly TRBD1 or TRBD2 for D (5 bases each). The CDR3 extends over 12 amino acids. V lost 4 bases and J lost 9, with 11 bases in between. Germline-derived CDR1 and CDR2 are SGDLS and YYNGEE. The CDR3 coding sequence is TGTGCCAGCAGCCCCCAGGGACCTGAGCAGTTCTTC. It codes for CASSPQGPEQFF.

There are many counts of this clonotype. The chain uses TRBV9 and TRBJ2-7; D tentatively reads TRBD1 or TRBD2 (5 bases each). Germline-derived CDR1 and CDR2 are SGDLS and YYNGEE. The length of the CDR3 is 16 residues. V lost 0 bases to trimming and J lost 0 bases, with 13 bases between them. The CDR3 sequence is CASSVEGTFFSYEQYF. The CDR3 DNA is TGTGCCAGCAGCGTAGAAGGGACCTTCTTCTCCTACGAGCAGTACTTC.

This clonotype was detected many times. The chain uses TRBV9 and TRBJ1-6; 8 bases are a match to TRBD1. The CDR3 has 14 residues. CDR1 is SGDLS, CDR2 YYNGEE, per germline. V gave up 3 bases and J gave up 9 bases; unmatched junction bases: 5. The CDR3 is CASSAGQAVSPLHF. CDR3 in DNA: TGTGCCAGCAGCGCGGGACAGGCCGTTTCACCCCTCCACTTT.

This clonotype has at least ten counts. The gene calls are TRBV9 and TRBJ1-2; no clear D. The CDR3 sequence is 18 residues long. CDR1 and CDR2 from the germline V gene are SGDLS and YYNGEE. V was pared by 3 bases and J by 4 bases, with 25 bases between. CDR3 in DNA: TGTGCCAGCAGCGCCCTGGGAGCGGAGGCCCTTCGGGGCTATGGCTACACCTTC. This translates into CASSALGAEALRGYGYTF.

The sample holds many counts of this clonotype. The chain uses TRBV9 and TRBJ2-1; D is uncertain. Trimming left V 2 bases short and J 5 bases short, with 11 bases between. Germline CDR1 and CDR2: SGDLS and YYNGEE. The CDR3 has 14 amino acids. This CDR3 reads CASSVLEGNNEQFF. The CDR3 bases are TGTGCCAGCAGCGTGTTGGAAGGGAACAATGAGCAGTTCTTC. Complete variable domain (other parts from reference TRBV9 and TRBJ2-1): DSGVTQTPKHLITATGQRVTLRCSPRSGDLSVYWYQQSLDQGLQFLIQYYNGEERAKGNILERFSAQQFPDLHSELNLSSLELGDSALYFCASSVLEGNNEQFFGPGTRLTVL.

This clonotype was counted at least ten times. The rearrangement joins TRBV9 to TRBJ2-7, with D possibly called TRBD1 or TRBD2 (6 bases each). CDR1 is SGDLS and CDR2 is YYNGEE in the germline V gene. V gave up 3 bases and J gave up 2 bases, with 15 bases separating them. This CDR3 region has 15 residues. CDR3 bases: TGTGCCAGCAGCGCAGGAGGGACATCTCCCTACGAGCAGTACTTC. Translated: CASSAGGTSPYEQYF. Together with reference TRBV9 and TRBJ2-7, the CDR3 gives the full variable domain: DSGVTQTPKHLITATGQRVTLRCSPRSGDLSVYWYQQSLDQGLQFLIQYYNGEERAKGNILERFSAQQFPDLHSELNLSSLELGDSALYFCASSAGGTSPYEQYFGPGTRLTVT.

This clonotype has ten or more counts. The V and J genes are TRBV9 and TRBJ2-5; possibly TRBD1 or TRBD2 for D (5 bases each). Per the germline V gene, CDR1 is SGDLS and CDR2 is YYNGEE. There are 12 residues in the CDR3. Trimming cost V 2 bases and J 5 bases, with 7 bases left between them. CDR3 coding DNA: TGTGCCAGCAGCGTCGAGGGGGAGACCCAGTACTTC. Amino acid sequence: CASSVEGETQYF.

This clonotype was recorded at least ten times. CDR3: CASSVEAAGGRLDEQFF. CDR3 in DNA: TGTGCCAGCAGCGTAGAAGCGGCGGGAGGCCGCTTGGATGAGCAGTTCTTC. The chain carries TRBV9 and TRBJ2-1, with 8 nucleotides matching TRBD2. Germline CDR1 is SGDLS and CDR2 is YYNGEE. CDR3 size: 17 residues. Unmatched junction bases numbered 13, after V lost 0 bases and J lost 8 bases.

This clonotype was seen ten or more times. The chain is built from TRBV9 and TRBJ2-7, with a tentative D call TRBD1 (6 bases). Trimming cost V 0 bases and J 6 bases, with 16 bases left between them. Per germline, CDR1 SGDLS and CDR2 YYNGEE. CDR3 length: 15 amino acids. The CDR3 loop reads CASSVEGGGPLEQYF. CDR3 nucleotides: TGTGCCAGCAGCGTAGAAGGTGGGGGCCCTCTCGAGCAGTACTTC.

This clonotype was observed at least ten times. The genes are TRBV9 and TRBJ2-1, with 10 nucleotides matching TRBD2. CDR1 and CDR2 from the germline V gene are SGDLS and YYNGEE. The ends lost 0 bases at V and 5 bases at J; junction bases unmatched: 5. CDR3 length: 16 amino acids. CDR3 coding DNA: TGTGCCAGCAGCGTAGGTTCGGGACTAGCGAACAATGAGCAGTTCTTC. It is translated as CASSVGSGLANNEQFF.

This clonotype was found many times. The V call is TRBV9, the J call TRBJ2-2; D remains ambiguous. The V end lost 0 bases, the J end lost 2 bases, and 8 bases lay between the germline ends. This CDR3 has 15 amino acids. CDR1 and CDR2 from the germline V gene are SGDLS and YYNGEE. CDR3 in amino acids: CASSVGQLNTGELFF. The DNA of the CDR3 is TGTGCCAGCAGCGTAGGGCAGCTTAACACCGGGGAGCTGTTTTTT.

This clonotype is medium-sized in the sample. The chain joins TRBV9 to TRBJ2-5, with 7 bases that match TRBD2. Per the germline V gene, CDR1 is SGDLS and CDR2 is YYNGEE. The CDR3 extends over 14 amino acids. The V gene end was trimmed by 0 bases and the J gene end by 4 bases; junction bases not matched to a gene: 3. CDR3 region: CASSVATGGETQYF. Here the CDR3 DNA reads TGTGCCAGCAGCGTAGCTACGGGGGGAGAGACCCAGTACTTC.

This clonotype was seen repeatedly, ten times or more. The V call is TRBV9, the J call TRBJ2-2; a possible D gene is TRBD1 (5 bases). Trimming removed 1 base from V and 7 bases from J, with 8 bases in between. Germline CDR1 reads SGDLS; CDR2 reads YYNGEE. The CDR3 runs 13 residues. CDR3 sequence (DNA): TGTGCCAGCAGCGTACAGGGCGGCGGGGAGCTGTTTTTT. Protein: CASSVQGGGELFF. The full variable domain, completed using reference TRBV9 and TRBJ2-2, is DSGVTQTPKHLITATGQRVTLRCSPRSGDLSVYWYQQSLDQGLQFLIQYYNGEERAKGNILERFSAQQFPDLHSELNLSSLELGDSALYFCASSVQGGGELFFGEGSRLTVL.

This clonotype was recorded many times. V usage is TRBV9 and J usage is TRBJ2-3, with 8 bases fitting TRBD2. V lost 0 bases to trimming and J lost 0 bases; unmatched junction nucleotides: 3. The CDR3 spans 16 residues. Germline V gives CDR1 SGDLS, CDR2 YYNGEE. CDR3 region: CASSVERTSSTDTQYF. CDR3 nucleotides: TGTGCCAGCAGCGTAGAAAGGACTAGCAGCACAGATACGCAGTATTTT.

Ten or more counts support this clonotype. Here the CDR3 reads CASSVTGSLHEQFF. The CDR3 nucleotides read TGTGCCAGCAGCGTCACAGGGTCCCTTCATGAGCAGTTCTTC. The genes are TRBV9 and TRBJ2-1, with a tentative D call TRBD1 (6 bases). CDR1 is SGDLS and CDR2 is YYNGEE in the germline V gene. The V end was cut by 2 bases, the J end by 8 bases, with 14 bases between. The CDR3 is 14 amino acids. Drawing the rest from reference TRBV9 and TRBJ2-1, the complete variable domain is DSGVTQTPKHLITATGQRVTLRCSPRSGDLSVYWYQQSLDQGLQFLIQYYNGEERAKGNILERFSAQQFPDLHSELNLSSLELGDSALYFCASSVTGSLHEQFFGPGTRLTVL.

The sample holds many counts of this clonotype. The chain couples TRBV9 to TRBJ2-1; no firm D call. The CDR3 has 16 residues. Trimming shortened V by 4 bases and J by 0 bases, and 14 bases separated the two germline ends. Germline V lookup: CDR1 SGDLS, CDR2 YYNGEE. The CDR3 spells CASSYDLASSYNEQFF. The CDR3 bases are TGTGCCAGCAGCTACGACCTTGCAAGCTCCTACAATGAGCAGTTCTTC.

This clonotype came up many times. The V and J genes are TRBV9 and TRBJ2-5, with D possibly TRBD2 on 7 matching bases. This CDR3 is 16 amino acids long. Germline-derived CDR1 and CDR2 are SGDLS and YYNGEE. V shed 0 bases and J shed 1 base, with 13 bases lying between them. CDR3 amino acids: CASSVEGGGPQETQYF. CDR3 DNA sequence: TGTGCCAGCAGCGTAGAGGGGGGAGGGCCCCAAGAGACCCAGTACTTC.

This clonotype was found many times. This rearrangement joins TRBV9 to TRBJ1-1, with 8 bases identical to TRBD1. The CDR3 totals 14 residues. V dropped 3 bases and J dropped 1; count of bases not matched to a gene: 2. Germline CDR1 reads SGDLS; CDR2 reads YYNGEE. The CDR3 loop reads CASSDDRGNTEAFF. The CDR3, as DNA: TGTGCCAGCAGCGATGACAGGGGGAACACTGAAGCTTTCTTT. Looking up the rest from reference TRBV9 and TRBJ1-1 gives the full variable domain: DSGVTQTPKHLITATGQRVTLRCSPRSGDLSVYWYQQSLDQGLQFLIQYYNGEERAKGNILERFSAQQFPDLHSELNLSSLELGDSALYFCASSDDRGNTEAFFGQGTRLTVV.